This T cell receptor (beta chain) is drawn from a study of T cell responses to AZD1222 COVID-19 vaccine. Study-level information: Pooling was applied to second doses at about 4 or about 12 weeks. General study results and limits: Most donors were white British, females outnumbered males, and clonal diversity was possibly underestimated. The span of vaccine-associated CD4 TCRs extended across spike, with dominance at 160-218 and 743-854. The number of AZD1222 recipients seropositive at baseline was only 5 to 7.

V lost 0 bases, J lost 3 bases, and 4 bases stayed unmatched. Germline loops: CDR1 KGHSH, CDR2 LQKENI. The CDR3 consists of 17 residues. Profiling relied on immunoSEQ multiplex PCR, and the TCRdb table lists in-frame clones only, not all of them. This sample has about 140,000 clones, with over 85% found just once. On this clone itself: What it binds is unknown.

The specimen comprised peripheral blood, sampled on day 0 of AZD1222 vaccination. The chain combines TRBV18 with TRBJ2-3, with TRBD2 identical over 12 bases. The clonotype comes from an adult in good health. The CDR3 sequence: CASSPPLAGGPTDTQYF. DNA of the CDR3: TGTGCCAGCTCACCACCCCTAGCGGGAGGGCCAACAGATACGCAGTATTTT.